The 27 T cell receptor beta chains listed next were all sequenced from one sample in a study of shared clonotypes between healthy human individuals. Selected positively for CCR7 and CD45RO-negative, naive CD8 cells excluded terminally differentiated effector memory CD45RA+ cells. Sequencing used immunoSEQ multiplex PCR; TCRdb keeps in-frame clones, though not all of them. The sample holds about 2.1 million clones, about 93% seen once. The material sequenced was naive CD8+ T cells from PBMCs. The receptors derive from a man between 18 and 29 years old in good health. Some clones in this sample may be carry-over from other donors' samples.

This clone has just one count. This chain joins TRBV7-9 and TRBJ1-3, with D unresolved. The CDR3 is made up of 14 amino acids. The ends were cut back, 5 bases at V and 0 bases at J, with 8 bases in the middle. The germline V gene has CDR1 SEHNR and CDR2 FQNEAQ (reference sequence). DNA for the CDR3: TGTGCCAGCAGCCCGACCTCCTCTGGAAACACCATATATTTT. Its translation: CASSPTSSGNTIYF.

This chain joins TRBV6-5 and TRBJ1-2, with D unclear. Trimming cost V 4 bases and J 4 bases, with 13 bases left between them. The germline V gene encodes CDR1 MNHEY and CDR2 SVGAGI. The CDR3 length is 14 residues. CDR3 coding DNA: TGTGCCAGCAGTTTTGCGGGGAATGCCTATGGCTACACCTTC. Its protein product is CASSFAGNAYGYTF.

This clone was seen a single time. The chain has TRBV7-9 and TRBJ2-1, with 12 positions matching TRBD2. J was trimmed by 8 bases and V by 1 base; bases with no gene match: 9. Germline V CDR1 and CDR2: SEHNR, FQNEAQ (reference sequence). The CDR3 totals 17 residues. CDR3 amino acids: CASSLETSGSRVHEQFF. CDR3 sequence (DNA): TGTGCCAGCAGCTTAGAGACTAGCGGGAGTAGAGTCCATGAGCAGTTCTTC.

With respect to this clone: Other DNA sequences from this sample encode an identical CDR3 as well. V and J are TRBV19 and TRBJ2-7; D is unresolved. The CDR3 runs 14 residues. V lost 3 bases and J 2 bases, leaving 11 bases between the germline ends. From germline, CDR1 is LNHDA and CDR2 SQIVND (reference sequence). CDR3 residues: CASSIRDTTYEQYF. CDR3 DNA sequence: TGTGCCAGTAGTATCCGTGACACGACCTACGAGCAGTACTTC.

Worth noting for this clone: This clone may be a read error of a much larger clone one base away. The V gene is TRBV14, the J gene TRBJ2-1; possible D gene TRBD2, 5 bases. Trimming took 4 bases from V and 0 from J, leaving 10 bases between them. The CDR3 has 15 residues. Germline CDR1 is SGHDN and CDR2 is FVKESK. CDR3 amino acids: CASSPDWSSYNEQFF. The CDR3 DNA reads TGTGCCAGCAGCCCGGACTGGAGCTCCTACAATGAGCAGTTCTTC. The variable domain in full, with the rest retrieved from reference TRBV14 and TRBJ2-1, is EAGVTQFPSHSVIEKGQTVTLRCDPISGHDNLYWYRRVMGKEIKFLLHFVKESKQDESGMPNNRFLAERTGGTYSTLKVQPAELEDSGVYFCASSPDWSSYNEQFFGPGTRLTVL.

The chain uses TRBV27 and TRBJ2-1, with 9 bases lining up with TRBD1. V gave up 4 bases and J gave up 8 bases; unmatched junction bases: 15. The CDR3 contains 17 residues. CDR1 is MNHEY and CDR2 is SMNVEV in the germline V gene (reference sequence). The chain's CDR3 is CASSSYSRDRELYEQFF. The DNA of the CDR3 is TGTGCCAGCAGTTCTTACTCCCGGGACAGGGAATTGTATGAGCAGTTCTTC.

V is TRBV9 and J is TRBJ2-5; no reliable D call. The ends were cut back, 4 bases at V and 2 bases at J, with 15 bases in the middle. Germline assignment: CDR1 SGDLS and CDR2 YYNGEE. The length of the CDR3 is 15 residues. CDR3 sequence (DNA): TGTGCCAGCAGCCCCACCCCCGGATATCAAGAGACCCAGTACTTC. This gives the protein CASSPTPGYQETQYF.

The chain recombines TRBV9 with TRBJ1-2; a possible D gene is TRBD1 (5 bases). The germline V gene has CDR1 SGDLS and CDR2 YYNGEE. Trimming cost V 4 bases and J 4 bases, with 23 bases left between them. The CDR3 is 17 amino acids. DNA for the CDR3: TGTGCCAGCAGCTCACGGGACGCCGTCATGCCTTCCTATGGCTACACCTTC. This encodes CASSSRDAVMPSYGYTF.

Only a few counts were recorded for this clone. Within the sample, other DNA sequences also encode this same CDR3. The rearrangement joins TRBV5-4 to TRBJ2-2; TRBD2 agrees at 13 bases. This CDR3 is built from 16 residues. Trimming removed 0 bases from V and 4 bases from J; junction bases left unmatched: 0. Germline lookup yields CDR1 SGHNT and CDR2 YYREEE (reference sequence). The CDR3 bases are TGTGCCAGCAGCTTGGGACTAGCGGGGGGCACCGGGGAGCTGTTTTTT. This codes for CASSLGLAGGTGELFF.

In regard to this clone: The identical CDR3 is also encoded by other nucleotide sequences in the sample. This chain uses TRBV9 with TRBJ1-1, with TRBD1 matching 9 bases. CDR3 length equals 15 residues. Looked up from germline, CDR1 is SGDLS and CDR2 is YYNGEE. Losses at the gene ends were 4 bases for V and 3 bases for J; bases not matched to a gene: 7. The CDR3 sequence is CASSPGTGWDTEAFF. CDR3 coding DNA: TGTGCCAGCAGCCCTGGGACAGGGTGGGACACTGAAGCTTTCTTT. Variable domain in full (rest from reference TRBV9 and TRBJ1-1): DSGVTQTPKHLITATGQRVTLRCSPRSGDLSVYWYQQSLDQGLQFLIQYYNGEERAKGNILERFSAQQFPDLHSELNLSSLELGDSALYFCASSPGTGWDTEAFFGQGTRLTVV.

The V call is TRBV28, the J call TRBJ2-5, with D maybe TRBD2 (6 bases). Germline loops: CDR1 MDHEN, CDR2 SYDVKM. Deletions cut 7 bases from V and 1 base from J, with 16 bases between. This CDR3 comprises 15 residues. For the CDR3, the DNA is TGTGCCAGCAACCAGAGGGCGGGATTCCAAGAGACCCAGTACTTC. Its protein is CASNQRAGFQETQYF.

The rearrangement links TRBV9 to TRBJ1-2, with 7 nucleotides matching TRBD1. The CDR3 is 17 amino acids. Germline V gene sequence: CDR1 SGDLS, CDR2 YYNGEE. With 0 bases clipped from V and 6 bases from J, the junction kept 14 bases outside the gene matches. CDR3 nucleotide sequence: TGTGCCAGCAGCGTAGATCGAGCAGGGACAGTACGCGATGGCTACACCTTC. Its protein product is CASSVDRAGTVRDGYTF.

The rearrangement uses TRBV7-9 and TRBJ2-7; the D is unclear. Germline loops: CDR1 SEHNR, CDR2 FQNEAQ (reference sequence). This CDR3 contains 11 residues. V was trimmed by 5 bases and J by 7 bases, leaving 9 bases between them. CDR3 loop: CASSPPGEQYF. For the CDR3, the DNA is TGTGCCAGCAGCCCGCCTGGGGAGCAGTACTTC.

The chain recombines TRBV5-1 with TRBJ2-7, with 10 bases lining up with TRBD1. Germline-derived CDR1 and CDR2 are SGHRS and YFSETQ. There are 17 residues in the CDR3. V was pared by 4 bases and J by 0 bases, with 10 bases of the junction left unmatched. The CDR3 DNA is TGCGCCAGCAGCCTACACCGGGACAGGGGTTTCTCCTACGAGCAGTACTTC. Translation: CASSLHRDRGFSYEQYF.

In this sample, this clone turned up a few times. The CDR3, as DNA: TGTGCCAGCAGCCCAGGGACGGTCACCGGGGAGCTGTTTTTT. It specifies CASSPGTVTGELFF. The chain has TRBV9 and TRBJ2-2; D possibly matches TRBD1 or TRBD2 (5 bases each). V lost 4 bases, J lost 4 bases, and 11 bases lay in between. CDR1 is SGDLS, CDR2 YYNGEE, per germline. The CDR3 covers 14 residues.

V gene TRBV14 combines with J gene TRBJ1-2, with a tentative D call TRBD1 (6 bases). Between the trimmed V and J ends, which lost 4 bases and 5 bases, there was a span of 17 bases. The CDR3 runs to 15 residues. Germline V gene sequence: CDR1 SGHDN, CDR2 FVKESK. Here the CDR3 reads CASSPYGQPWYGYTF. CDR3 nucleotide sequence: TGTGCCAGCAGCCCTTACGGACAGCCGTGGTATGGCTACACCTTC.

Written as DNA, the CDR3 is TGTGCCAGCAGTCTAGACATAGCCAAAAACATTCAGTACTTC. This encodes CASSLDIAKNIQYF. The rearrangement uses TRBV2 and TRBJ2-4; D is ambiguous. The CDR3 contains 14 residues. Trimming removed 5 bases from V and 0 bases from J, with 8 bases in between. CDR1 and CDR2 from the germline V gene are SNHLY and FYNNEI.

The chain couples TRBV30 to TRBJ2-1; the D is unclear. Trimming shortened V by 4 bases and J by 1 base, and 8 bases separated the two germline ends. The CDR3 sequence is 13 residues long. Per the germline V gene, CDR1 is GTSNPN and CDR2 is SVGIG (reference sequence). CDR3 sequence reads: CAWKVASYNEQFF. The CDR3 DNA reads TGTGCCTGGAAGGTAGCTTCCTACAATGAGCAGTTCTTC.

The chain joins TRBV5-1 to TRBJ2-7, with 11 bases identical to TRBD2. Germline V gene lookup returns CDR1 SGHRS and CDR2 YFSETQ. V shed 2 bases, J shed 3 bases, and the junction held 7 bases outside the gene matches. CDR3 length: 16 residues. The CDR3 bases are TGCGCCAGCAGCTTAACACTAGCGGGAGACGGCTACGAGCAGTACTTC. This sequence encodes CASSLTLAGDGYEQYF.

In regard to this clone: Other DNA variants within this sample encode the same CDR3. The chain links TRBV9 to TRBJ1-5; D is ambiguous. Germline CDR1 and CDR2: SGDLS and YYNGEE. CDR3 size: 13 residues. V gave up 0 bases and J gave up 6 bases, with 7 bases separating them. In nucleotides, the CDR3 is TGTGCCAGCAGCGTAGCTAGTGGTCAGCCCCAGCATTTT. It yields the protein CASSVASGQPQHF.

The rearrangement links TRBV15 to TRBJ2-3; tentative D call: TRBD1 (5 bases). The CDR3 consists of 15 residues. CDR1 is LNHNV and CDR2 is YYDKDF in the germline V gene (reference sequence). The V end lost 3 bases, the J end lost 2 bases, and 12 bases lay between the germline ends. The DNA of the CDR3 is TGTGCCACCAGCAGTAGGCAGGGCCCCACAGATACGCAGTATTTT. It codes for CATSSRQGPTDTQYF.

This chain links TRBV27 with TRBJ1-2; D uncertain. This CDR3 spans 17 amino acids. Trimming took off 6 bases at V and 0 bases at J, with 20 bases between the two ends. Germline CDR1 MNHEY, CDR2 SMNVEV (reference sequence). The CDR3 nucleotides are TGTGCCAGCAGCCCGCTTTCGTGGCCGGACCCTAACTATGGCTACACCTTC. Residues: CASSPLSWPDPNYGYTF.

This chain links TRBV5-6 with TRBJ1-2; D gene unclear. Germline-derived CDR1 and CDR2 are SGHDT and YYEEEE. The CDR3 extends over 14 amino acids. V lost 4 bases, J lost 8 bases, and 18 bases lay in between. The CDR3 loop reads CASSPTREVVGYTF. Written as DNA, the CDR3 is TGTGCCAGCAGCCCAACTCGGGAGGTAGTGGGCTACACCTTC.

This clone showed up just once. The chain couples TRBV15 to TRBJ1-2, with D unresolved. Germline loops: CDR1 LNHNV, CDR2 YYDKDF (reference sequence). The CDR3 covers 17 residues. Deletions cut 3 bases from V and 8 bases from J, with 25 bases between. DNA for the CDR3: TGTGCCACCAGCAGTGAGATGTGGCCGCCGACCAGTGGGGGCTACACCTTC. It is translated as CATSSEMWPPTSGGYTF. Combining the CDR3 with reference TRBV15 and TRBJ1-2 gives the whole variable domain DAMVIQNPRYQVTQFGKPVTLSCSQTLNHNVMYWYQQKSSQAPKLLFHYYDKDFNNEADTPDNFQSRRPNTSFCFLDIRSPGLGDTAMYLCATSSEMWPPTSGGYTFGSGTRLTVV.

The chain joins TRBV6-6 to TRBJ1-1, with D possibly TRBD1 on 5 matching bases. The V gene lost 5 bases and the J gene lost 6 bases, with 16 bases spanning the gap. This CDR3 contains 14 residues. Germline CDR1 and CDR2: MNHNY and SVGAGI (reference sequence). The CDR3 DNA sequence: TGTGCCAGCAGTGAGACCCGGGGAGGGGCTGAAGCTTTCTTT. Amino acids: CASSETRGGAEAFF.

V is TRBV13 and J is TRBJ2-7; TRBD2 matches 10 bases. CDR3 length: 19 amino acids. The trim removed 5 bases at V and 0 bases at J, leaving 16 bases unmatched. CDR1 and CDR2 (germline): PRHDT, FYEKMQ (reference sequence). The CDR3 region has the DNA TGTGCCAGCAGCCTCCAGGCGGGGGTAGCGGGAGGACCCTCCTACGAGCAGTACTTC. Its protein product is CASSLQAGVAGGPSYEQYF.

This rearrangement joins TRBV5-1 to TRBJ2-3, with D perhaps matching TRBD2 (5 bases). The CDR3 spans 13 residues. The germline V gene encodes CDR1 SGHRS and CDR2 YFSETQ. V lost 4 bases and J lost 2, with 8 bases in between. CDR3 nucleotides: TGCGCCAGCAGCCCGGGATTCACAGATACGCAGTATTTT. It encodes CASSPGFTDTQYF.